This entry features one T cell receptor beta chain sequence. PCR used 60 Vbeta primers and 13 Jbeta primers. Assay used: immunoSEQ multiplex PCR; TCRdb lists only in-frame clones, some missing. The sample includes around 80,000 clones, approximately 60% of them seen just once. Trimming at V came to 2 bases and at J to 4 bases, leaving 5 bases not matched to a gene. This CDR3 is 18 amino acids long. CDR1 and CDR2 (germline): MNHEY, SMNVEV (reference sequence). These data are taken from a study of cytomegalovirus exposure and HLA in healthy donors. Sequencing used PBMCs. V usage is TRBV27 and J usage is TRBJ2-2; 15 bases are shared with TRBD2. This sequence originates from a male donor in good health and CMV-seropositive. The CDR3 loop reads CASSLRTSGRGGTGELFF. DNA for the CDR3: TGTGCCAGCAGTTTACGGACTAGCGGGAGGGGGGGCACCGGGGAGCTGTTTTTT.